A selection of T cell receptor beta chains follows, all from one sample in a study of T cell responses to AZD1222 COVID-19 vaccine. Clones were read by immunoSEQ multiplex PCR, and TCRdb kept only the in-frame ones, dropping some. The top ten clones hold approximately 4.7% of a sample with more than 95,000 clones, 93% of them seen once. Sequencing used peripheral blood, obtained on day 0 of AZD1222 vaccination. Receptors were obtained from an adult in good health. The CDR3 runs from the conserved cysteine through the conserved F or W. D genes are given only for firm matches.

D gene,V gene,J gene,CDR3 protein,CDR3 DNA
TRBD1,TRBV19,TRBJ1-5,CASSLRDRSSNQPQHF,TGTGCCAGTAGTCTCCGGGACAGGTCAAGCAATCAGCCCCAGCATTTT
TRBD1,TRBV2,TRBJ1-1,CASGTGNTEAFF,TGTGCCAGCGGGACAGGGAACACTGAAGCTTTCTTT
NA,TRBV4-1,TRBJ1-4,CASSVLGGEKLFF,TGCGCCAGCAGTGTCTTGGGGGGGGAAAAACTGTTTTTT
NA,TRBV6-2/TRBV6-3,TRBJ2-7,CASSYRGSRDEQYF,TGTGCCAGCAGTTACCGGGGTAGCAGGGACGAGCAGTACTTC
TRBD1,TRBV19,TRBJ2-1,CASSIRQGAEQFF,TGTGCCAGTAGTATCAGGCAGGGGGCTGAGCAGTTCTTC
NA,TRBV3-1/TRBV3-2,TRBJ2-2,CASSPGLNTGELFF,TGTGCCAGCAGTCCGGGACTGAACACCGGGGAGCTGTTTTTT
TRBD2,TRBV4-2,TRBJ2-1,CASSQDRSGGHNEQFF,TGTGCCAGCAGCCAAGATAGATCGGGAGGTCACAATGAGCAGTTCTTC
TRBD2,TRBV4-3,TRBJ2-3,CASSQDTSGTDTQYF,TGCGCCAGCAGCCAAGATACTAGCGGGACAGATACGCAGTATTTT
NA,TRBV6-5,TRBJ1-6,CASSYQGKGYNSPLHF,TGTGCCAGCAGTTACCAGGGAAAGGGCTATAATTCACCCCTCCACTTT
TRBD1,TRBV11-2,TRBJ2-3,CASSLGRDRSTDTQYF,TGTGCCAGCAGCTTAGGGCGGGACAGGAGCACAGATACGCAGTATTTT
TRBD1,TRBV28,TRBJ1-2,CASSLWAVRGQGNYGYTF,TGTGCCAGCAGTTTATGGGCTGTTAGGGGACAGGGTAACTATGGCTACACCTTC
TRBD1,TRBV6-5,TRBJ1-5,CASSGTGNSNQPQHF,TGTGCCAGCAGCGGGACAGGGAATTCGAATCAGCCCCAGCATTTT
NA,TRBV28,TRBJ1-4,CASSRGGTNEKLFF,TGTGCCAGCAGCCGGGGGGGAACTAATGAAAAACTGTTTTTT
TRBD2,TRBV13,TRBJ2-4,CASSYSGGASGRVHIQYF,TGTGCCAGCAGCTACAGCGGGGGGGCTAGCGGGAGGGTGCACATTCAGTACTTC
NA,TRBV21-1,TRBJ2-7,CASSKAPSSYEQYF,TGTGCCAGCAGCAAAGCGCCGAGCTCCTACGAGCAGTACTTC
TRBD2,TRBV5-4,TRBJ2-1,CASSLWLAAYNEQFF,TGTGCCAGCAGCTTGTGGCTAGCGGCCTACAATGAGCAGTTCTTC
NA,TRBV5-4,TRBJ2-2,CASSSTGAANTGELFF,TGTGCCAGCAGCAGTACAGGAGCGGCGAACACCGGGGAGCTGTTTTTT
NA,TRBV4-2,TRBJ2-3,CASSQDRPSRGMYF,TGTGCCAGCAGCCAAGATAGGCCTAGCCGTGGCATGTATTTT
NA,TRBV6-5,TRBJ2-5,CATLTSAETQYF,TGTGCCACCCTGACTAGTGCCGAGACCCAGTACTTC
TRBD2,TRBV9,TRBJ2-3,CASSHSGTRTDTQYF,TGTGCCAGCAGTCATAGCGGGACCCGGACAGATACGCAGTATTTT
NA,TRBV4-2,TRBJ2-1,CASSPRAVFDEQFF,TGTGCCAGCAGCCCCCGGGCCGTTTTCGATGAGCAGTTCTTC
NA,TRBV9,TRBJ1-5,CASSPDGDSNQPQHF,TGTGCCAGCAGCCCGGACGGCGATAGCAATCAGCCCCAGCATTTT
TRBD2,TRBV9,TRBJ2-3,CASSPPSGTNRTDTQYF,TGTGCCAGCAGCCCCCCGTCAGGGACTAACCGCACAGATACGCAGTATTTT
NA,TRBV18,TRBJ1-2,CASSPLQGHYGYTF,TGTGCCAGCTCACCATTACAGGGCCACTATGGCTACACCTTC
TRBD2,TRBV6-1,TRBJ2-5,CASSKGLAGGEETQYF,TGTGCCAGCAGTAAAGGACTAGCGGGAGGCGAGGAGACCCAGTACTTC
TRBD2,TRBV7-2,TRBJ2-3,CASSVSGSPDTQYF,TGTGCCAGCAGCGTTAGCGGGAGCCCAGATACGCAGTATTTT
TRBD2,TRBV5-5,TRBJ2-2,CASSFLAGGNTGELFF,TGTGCCAGCAGTTTTCTAGCGGGAGGGAACACCGGGGAGCTGTTTTTT
TRBD2,TRBV24-1,TRBJ2-1,CATARAGDPSYNEQFF,TGTGCCACCGCGCGGGCGGGAGATCCCTCCTACAATGAGCAGTTCTTC
NA,TRBV21-1,TRBJ1-4,CASSKALQETGGNEKLFF,TGTGCCAGCAGCAAGGCACTTCAGGAGACAGGGGGAAATGAAAAACTGTTTTTT
TRBD2,TRBV5-4,TRBJ2-4,CASSDRGGADANIQYF,TGTGCCAGCAGCGACCGGGGGGGAGCGGACGCAAACATTCAGTACTTC
NA,TRBV7-3,TRBJ1-1,CASSLGIGTEAFF,TGTGCCAGCAGCTTGGGTATAGGCACTGAAGCTTTCTTT
NA,TRBV9,TRBJ1-2,CASTLKENYGYTF,TGTGCCAGCACCTTGAAGGAGAACTATGGCTACACCTTC
NA,TRBV5-1,TRBJ1-2,CASSARVHYGYTF,TGCGCCAGCAGTGCCCGAGTTCACTATGGCTACACCTTC
TRBD1,TRBV5-1,TRBJ1-2,CASSSPGTAYGYTF,TGCGCCAGCAGCTCGCCAGGGACAGCCTATGGCTACACCTTC
NA,TRBV5-5,TRBJ1-2,CASSLVRHYGYTF,TGTGCCAGCAGCTTGGTCAGACACTATGGCTACACCTTC
NA,TRBV5-8,TRBJ2-5,CASSRKGRDQYF,TGTGCCAGCAGCCGGAAAGGTAGAGACCAGTACTTC
NA,TRBV7-2,TRBJ2-7,CASSLVMDFNEQYF,TGTGCCAGCAGCTTAGTTATGGACTTCAACGAGCAGTACTTC
NA,TRBV25-1,TRBJ2-3,CASSEGVDTQYF,TGTGCCAGCAGTGAAGGAGTAGATACGCAGTATTTT
NA,TRBV19,TRBJ2-7,CAVEGPYEQYF,TGTGCCGTGGAGGGCCCCTACGAGCAGTACTTC
NA,TRBV2,TRBJ1-3,CASVGTDPSGNTIYF,TGTGCCAGCGTTGGGACCGACCCCTCTGGAAACACCATATATTTT
TRBD2,TRBV30,TRBJ2-7,CAWSVNPARWSGSYEQYF,TGTGCCTGGAGTGTAAACCCTGCCCGTTGGAGCGGGAGTTACGAGCAGTACTTC
NA,TRBV5-4,TRBJ2-3,CASIPILGGTQYF,TGTGCCAGCATACCGATTTTGGGGGGTACGCAGTATTTT
NA,TRBV12-3/TRBV12-4,TRBJ2-1,CATYSTSFNEQFF,TGTGCCACCTACTCTACTAGTTTCAATGAGCAGTTCTTC
NA,TRBV5-1,TRBJ1-1,CASSLGVKGSEAFF,TGCGCCAGCAGCTTGGGAGTAAAGGGATCAGAAGCTTTCTTT
NA,TRBV6-1,TRBJ2-5,CASSEASGLETQYF,TGTGCCAGCAGTGAAGCGTCAGGGTTGGAGACCCAGTACTTC
NA,TRBV6-5,TRBJ1-2,CASSSPGRVNYGYTF,TGTGCCAGCAGTTCACCCGGCAGGGTAAACTATGGCTACACCTTC